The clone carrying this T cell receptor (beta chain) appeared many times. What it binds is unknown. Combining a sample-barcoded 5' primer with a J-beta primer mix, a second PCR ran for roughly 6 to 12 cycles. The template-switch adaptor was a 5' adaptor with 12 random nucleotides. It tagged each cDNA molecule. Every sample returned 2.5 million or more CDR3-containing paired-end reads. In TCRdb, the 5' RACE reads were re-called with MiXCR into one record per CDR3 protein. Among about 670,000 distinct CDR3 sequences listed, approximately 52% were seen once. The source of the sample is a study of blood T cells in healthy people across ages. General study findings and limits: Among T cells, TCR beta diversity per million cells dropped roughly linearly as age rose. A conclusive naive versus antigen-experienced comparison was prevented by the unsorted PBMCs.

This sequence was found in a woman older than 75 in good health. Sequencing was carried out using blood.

The CDR3 DNA reads as TGTGCCAGCAGTGAAGAGGGGGTTTCAGATACGCAGTATTTT. Encoded protein: CASSEEGVSDTQYF. V usage is TRBV6-4 and J usage is TRBJ2-3, with D possibly TRBD1 on 6 matching bases. Trimming cost V 3 bases and J 4 bases, with 11 bases left between them. Germline V lookup: CDR1 MRHNA, CDR2 SNTAGT. CDR3 length equals 14 residues.